These 9 T cell receptor beta chains were all obtained from the same sample, sequenced in a study of blood T cells in healthy people across ages. Through a sample-barcoded 5' primer and a J-beta primer mix, a second PCR was run for roughly 7 to 12 cycles. Using its own MiXCR run on the 5' RACE reads, TCRdb lists one record per CDR3 protein. The sample includes about 1,000,000 distinct CDR3 sequences, 45% of them seen just once. The sample consisted of blood. The receptors derive from a woman aged 55 to 70 in good health.

This clonotype has just a few counts. V and J are TRBV7-6 and TRBJ2-5; D perhaps matches TRBD2 (5 bases). CDR1 and CDR2 (germline): SGHVS, FNYEAQ. The CDR3 totals 15 residues. The V end was cut by 0 bases, the J end by 5 bases, with 13 bases between. In DNA form, the CDR3 reads TGTGCCAGCAGCTTAGCCAAAACTAGGGAGGAGACCCAGTACTTC. As protein: CASSLAKTREETQYF.

V gene TRBV2 combines with J gene TRBJ1-1; D is perhaps TRBD1 (5 bases). Deletions cut 4 bases from V and 3 bases from J, with 12 bases between. This CDR3 contains 14 residues. Germline-derived CDR1 and CDR2 are SNHLY and FYNNEI. CDR3 residues: CASSGAGLDTEAFF. The CDR3 DNA reads as TGTGCCAGCAGTGGGGCAGGGTTAGACACTGAAGCTTTCTTT.

The rearrangement links TRBV7-9 to TRBJ1-6; a weak D match, TRBD1 (5 bases). The CDR3 is 16 amino acids. The germline V and J ends were trimmed by 7 bases and 3 bases, with 16 bases remaining between them. Per the germline V gene, CDR1 is SEHNR and CDR2 is FQNEAQ (reference sequence). This chain's CDR3 is CASTHSRDGYNSPLHF. The CDR3 DNA is TGTGCCAGCACTCACTCCCGGGACGGCTATAATTCACCCCTCCACTTT.

This clonotype was recorded a few times. The chain joins TRBV27 to TRBJ2-7; 10 bases match TRBD2. The V segment lost 3 bases and the J segment 7 bases; nucleotides outside the gene matches: 6. Germline CDR1 and CDR2: MNHEY and SMNVEV (reference sequence). This CDR3 is 14 amino acids long. CDR3 nucleotide sequence: TGTGCCAGCAGTTTCCTAGCGGGAGCTGGTGAGCAGTACTTC. Its translation: CASSFLAGAGEQYF.

Points on this clonotype: Relative to the germline gene, one junction end is altered; a read error may explain this. CDR3 nucleotide sequence: TGCGCCACCACGGGACAGTTCACTGAAGCTTTCTTT. Encoded protein: CATTGQFTEAFF. The rearrangement joins TRBV28 to TRBJ1-1; 7 bases are shared with TRBD1. Germline CDR1 and CDR2: MDHEN and SYDVKM. This CDR3 has 12 amino acids.

V is TRBV5-1 and J is TRBJ2-1, with D possibly called TRBD1 or TRBD2 (5 bases each). This CDR3 has 14 amino acids. Germline V gene sequence: CDR1 SGHRS, CDR2 YFSETQ. Between the trimmed V and J ends, which lost 3 bases and 8 bases, there was a span of 15 bases. CDR3 sequence reads: CASSSRLVGDEQFF. The DNA for the CDR3 is TGCGCCAGCAGCTCCCGACTCGTGGGGGATGAGCAGTTCTTC.

This clonotype has only a few counts. The CDR3 is CASSEAGHPGEQYF. The CDR3 DNA reads as TGTGCCAGCAGTGAAGCGGGACATCCAGGCGAGCAGTACTTC. The chain recombines TRBV2 with TRBJ2-7; TRBD1 is a possible D gene (6 bases). The CDR3 has 14 amino acids. CDR1 is SNHLY, CDR2 FYNNEI, per germline. The V end lost 0 bases, the J end lost 6 bases, and 12 bases lay between the germline ends.

CDR3 loop: CSARRYWDGGPGSETDTQYF. CDR3 bases: TGCAGTGCTAGGCGCTATTGGGACGGGGGGCCCGGTTCAGAGACAGATACGCAGTATTTT. This chain connects TRBV20-1 to TRBJ2-3, with a weak D call TRBD2 (7 bases). The CDR3 spans 20 residues. Trimming pared 3 bases from V and 3 bases from J, leaving 31 bases between. Per germline, CDR1 DFQATT and CDR2 SNEGSKA (reference sequence).

The J gene is TRBJ2-2, the V gene TRBV4-1; 10 nucleotides align to TRBD2. The V gene's germline CDR1 is MGHRA and CDR2 YSYEKL. The CDR3 length is 20 residues. J lost 0 bases, V lost 2 bases, and 12 bases had no gene match. The CDR3, as DNA: TGCGCCAGCAGCCAACCACGGGGCTTAGCGGGAGGCCCGAACACCGGGGAGCTGTTTTTT. Translated: CASSQPRGLAGGPNTGELFF.